The 9 T cell receptor beta chains reported below all come from one sample, sequenced in a study of T-cell memory formation after mild COVID-19. TCRdb ran MiXCR on the 5' RACE reads and lists one entry per CDR3 protein. The data show some 330,000 distinct CDR3 sequences, around 21% seen once. Source material: PBMCs or a T cell subset sorted from them (not recorded which). Every receptor here comes from an adult woman who had mild COVID-19 (a few samples of this study predate the infection). Cell type and time point are not known.

This clonotype was recorded a few times. The chain links TRBV3-1 to TRBJ2-5, with 7 bases fitting TRBD2. Per germline, CDR1 LGHDT and CDR2 YNNKEL (reference sequence). The V gene end was trimmed by 6 bases and the J gene end by 2 bases; junction bases not matched to a gene: 9. The CDR3 extends over 15 amino acids. CDR3 residues: CASRKGGSGQETQYF. The CDR3, as DNA: TGTGCCAGCAGGAAGGGCGGGAGTGGGCAAGAGACCCAGTACTTC.

In its sample, this clonotype was seen a few times. This rearrangement joins TRBV7-2 to TRBJ2-1; D is uncertain. Per germline, CDR1 SGHTA and CDR2 FQGNSA. V gave up 1 base and J gave up 10 bases, with 11 bases separating them. The CDR3 runs to 13 residues. The CDR3 coding sequence is TGTGCCAGCAGCTTAGACGCTACTATCGAGCAGTTCTTC. Amino acid sequence: CASSLDATIEQFF.

This chain joins TRBV29-1 and TRBJ2-3, with 14 bases aligning to TRBD2. CDR1 is SQVTM and CDR2 is ANQGSEA in the germline V gene. The V and J ends lost 7 bases and 1 base, in that order; junction bases with no gene match: 7. This CDR3 spans 16 amino acids. The CDR3 loop reads CSGGLAGAVGTDTQYF. Here the CDR3 DNA reads TGCAGCGGGGGACTAGCGGGGGCCGTTGGCACAGATACGCAGTATTTT.

This clonotype showed up many times. Written as DNA, the CDR3 is TGTGCCAGCAGCTCTCACCCCGGGACAGGGGGTATGAGCTCCTACGAGCAGTACTTC. Protein sequence: CASSSHPGTGGMSSYEQYF. This chain connects TRBV11-3 to TRBJ2-7; 11 nucleotides match TRBD1. V lost 4 bases, J lost 0 bases, and 14 bases stayed unmatched. Germline V CDR1 and CDR2: SGHNT, YENEEA. The CDR3 consists of 19 residues.

This sequence joins TRBV7-2 and TRBJ2-2; TRBD2 agrees at 8 bases. There are 15 residues in the CDR3. From germline, CDR1 is SGHTA and CDR2 FQGNSA. V trimming: 2 bases; J trimming: 7 bases; junction bases outside the gene matches: 6. The CDR3 loop is CASSLLVAGGGELFF. In DNA, the CDR3 is TGTGCCAGCAGCTTATTAGTTGCGGGGGGCGGGGAGCTGTTTTTT. The full variable domain, with the rest looked up from reference TRBV7-2 and TRBJ2-2, is GAGVSQSPSNKVTEKGKDVELRCDPISGHTALYWYRQSLGQGLEFLIYFQGNSAPDKSGLPSDRFSAERTGGSVSTLTIQRTQQEDSAVYLCASSLLVAGGGELFFGEGSRLTVL.

This clonotype was observed a handful of times. The J gene is TRBJ2-7, the V gene TRBV5-1, with 7 positions matching TRBD2. The J segment lost 6 bases and the V segment lost 0 bases, leaving 9 bases of the junction unmatched. The germline gives CDR1 SGHRS, CDR2 YFSETQ. This CDR3 contains 15 residues. The DNA of the CDR3 is TGCGCCAGCAGCTTGGAAGGCGCTAGCGGTGGCGAGCAGTACTTC. It codes for CASSLEGASGGEQYF.

This clonotype was counted a few times. At one boundary the junction diverges from the germline segment, which might be a read error. V and J are TRBV27 and TRBJ1-2; unclear D gene. The V gene's germline CDR1 is MNHEY and CDR2 SMNVEV (reference sequence). The length of the CDR3 is 13 residues. CDR3 in DNA: TGTGCCAGCAGTATATCGGGAGGTGGCGGCTACACCTTC. It yields the protein CASSISGGGGYTF.

This clonotype has just a few counts. This rearrangement joins TRBV7-9 to TRBJ2-1, with 9 positions matching TRBD2. CDR3 size: 17 residues. Germline-derived CDR1 and CDR2 are SEHNR and FQNEAQ (reference sequence). V lost 1 base to trimming and J lost 0 bases; unmatched junction nucleotides: 4. CDR3 loop: CASSLVGGGASYNEQFF. CDR3 nucleotides: TGTGCCAGCAGCTTAGTAGGCGGGGGGGCCTCCTACAATGAGCAGTTCTTC.

This clonotype was detected a few times. This sequence joins TRBV7-9 and TRBJ1-4; no reliable D call. Between the trimmed V and J ends, which lost 1 base and 8 bases, there was a span of 8 bases. This CDR3 comprises 13 residues. Per the germline V gene, CDR1 is SEHNR and CDR2 is FQNEAQ (reference sequence). The chain's CDR3 is CASSLGMQEKLFF. The CDR3 bases are TGTGCCAGCAGCTTAGGCATGCAGGAAAAACTGTTTTTT.